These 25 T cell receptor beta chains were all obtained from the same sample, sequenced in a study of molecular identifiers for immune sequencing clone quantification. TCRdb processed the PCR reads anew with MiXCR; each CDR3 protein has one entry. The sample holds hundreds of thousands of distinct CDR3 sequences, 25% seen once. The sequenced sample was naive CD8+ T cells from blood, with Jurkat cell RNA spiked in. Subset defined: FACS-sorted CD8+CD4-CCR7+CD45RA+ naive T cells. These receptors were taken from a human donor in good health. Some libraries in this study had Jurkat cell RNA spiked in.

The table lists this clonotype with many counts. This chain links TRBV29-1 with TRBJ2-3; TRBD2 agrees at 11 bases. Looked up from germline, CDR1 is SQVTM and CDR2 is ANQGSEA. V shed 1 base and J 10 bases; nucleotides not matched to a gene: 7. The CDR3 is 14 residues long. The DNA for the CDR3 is TGCAGCGTTGAAGTAGCGGGAGGGCCCGGCGCGCAGTATTTT. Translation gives CSVEVAGGPGAQYF.

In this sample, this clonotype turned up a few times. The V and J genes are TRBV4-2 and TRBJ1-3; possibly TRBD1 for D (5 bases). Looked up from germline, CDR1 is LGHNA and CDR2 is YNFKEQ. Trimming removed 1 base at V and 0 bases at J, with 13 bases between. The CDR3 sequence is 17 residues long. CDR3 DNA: TGTGCCAGCAGCCAAGCTGGACATCTTAACTCTGGAAACACCATATATTTT. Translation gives CASSQAGHLNSGNTIYF.

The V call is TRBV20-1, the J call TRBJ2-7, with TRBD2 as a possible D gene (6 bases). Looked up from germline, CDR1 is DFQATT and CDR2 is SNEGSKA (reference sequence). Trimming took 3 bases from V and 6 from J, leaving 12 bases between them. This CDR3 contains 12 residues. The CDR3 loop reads CSARGLAVEQYF. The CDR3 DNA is TGCAGTGCTAGGGGACTGGCGGTCGAGCAGTACTTC.

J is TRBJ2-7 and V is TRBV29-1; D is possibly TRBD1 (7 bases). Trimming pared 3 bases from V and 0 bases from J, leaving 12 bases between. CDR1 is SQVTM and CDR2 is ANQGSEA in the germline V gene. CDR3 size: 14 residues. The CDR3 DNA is TGCAGCGTTGACTCCAGGGGGGACTCCTACGAGCAGTACTTC. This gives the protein CSVDSRGDSYEQYF.

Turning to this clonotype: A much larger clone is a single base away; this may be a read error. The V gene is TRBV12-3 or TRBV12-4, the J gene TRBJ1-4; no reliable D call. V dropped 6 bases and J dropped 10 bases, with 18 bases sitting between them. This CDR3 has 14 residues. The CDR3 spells CASSPVPTSGKLFF. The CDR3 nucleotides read TGTGCCAGCAGCCCGGTCCCGACGAGTGGAAAACTGTTTTTT.

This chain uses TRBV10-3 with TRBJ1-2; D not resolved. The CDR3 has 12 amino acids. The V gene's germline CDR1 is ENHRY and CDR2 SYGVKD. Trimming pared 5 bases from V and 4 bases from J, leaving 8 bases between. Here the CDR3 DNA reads TGTGCCATCAGTTACGGCACCTATGGCTACACCTTC. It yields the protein CAISYGTYGYTF.

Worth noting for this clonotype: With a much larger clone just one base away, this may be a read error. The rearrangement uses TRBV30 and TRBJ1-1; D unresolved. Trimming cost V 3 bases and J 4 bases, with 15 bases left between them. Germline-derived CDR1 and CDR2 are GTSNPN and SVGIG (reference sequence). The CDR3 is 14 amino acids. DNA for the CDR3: TGTGCCTGGAGGACTGACGGCCAGAGCACTGAAGCTTTCTTT. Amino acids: CAWRTDGQSTEAFF.

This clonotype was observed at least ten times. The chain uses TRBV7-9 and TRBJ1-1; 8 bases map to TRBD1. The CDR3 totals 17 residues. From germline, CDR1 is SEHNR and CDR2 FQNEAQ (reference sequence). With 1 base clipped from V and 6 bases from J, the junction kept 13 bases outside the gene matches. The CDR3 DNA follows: TGTGCCAGCAGCTTAGTCCAGGGGGCTTCTTTTTACGCTGAAGCTTTCTTT. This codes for CASSLVQGASFYAEAFF.

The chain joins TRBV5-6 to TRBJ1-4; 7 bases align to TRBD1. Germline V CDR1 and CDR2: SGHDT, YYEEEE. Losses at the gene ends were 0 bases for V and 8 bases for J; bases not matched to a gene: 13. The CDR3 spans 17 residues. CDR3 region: CASSLAVTGISPEKLFF. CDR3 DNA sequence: TGTGCCAGCAGCTTGGCTGTGACAGGGATATCCCCAGAAAAACTGTTTTTT.

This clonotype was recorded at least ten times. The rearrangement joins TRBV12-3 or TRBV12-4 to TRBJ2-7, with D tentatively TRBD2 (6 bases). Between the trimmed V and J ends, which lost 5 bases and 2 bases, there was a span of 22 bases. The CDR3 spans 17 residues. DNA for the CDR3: TGTGCCAGCAGTCTCTACGCAGGGACTCCATACCCCTACGAGCAGTACTTC. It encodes CASSLYAGTPYPYEQYF.

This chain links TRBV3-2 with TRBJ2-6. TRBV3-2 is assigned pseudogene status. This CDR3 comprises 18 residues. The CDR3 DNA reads TGTGCCAGCAGCCAAGTTTCGGAACTCCAGTCTGGGGCCAACGTCCTGACTTTC. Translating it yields CASSQVSELQSGANVLTF.

CDR3 loop: CASSEFKVPMMSNEQFF. In DNA, the CDR3 is TGCGCCAGCAGTGAGTTTAAGGTTCCAATGATGAGCAATGAGCAGTTCTTC. The chain couples TRBV10-1 to TRBJ2-1, with unresolved D. Trimming shortened V by 1 base and J by 6 bases, and 19 bases separated the two germline ends. Germline V CDR1 and CDR2: WNHNN, SYGVQD (reference sequence). CDR3 size: 17 residues.

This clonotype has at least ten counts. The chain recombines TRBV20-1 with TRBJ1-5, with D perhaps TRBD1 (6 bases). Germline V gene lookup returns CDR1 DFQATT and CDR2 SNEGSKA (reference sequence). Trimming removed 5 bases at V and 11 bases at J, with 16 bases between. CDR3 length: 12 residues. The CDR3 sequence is CSARGQFPSQHF. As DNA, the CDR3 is TGCAGTGCTCGGGGGCAGTTCCCGTCCCAGCATTTT.

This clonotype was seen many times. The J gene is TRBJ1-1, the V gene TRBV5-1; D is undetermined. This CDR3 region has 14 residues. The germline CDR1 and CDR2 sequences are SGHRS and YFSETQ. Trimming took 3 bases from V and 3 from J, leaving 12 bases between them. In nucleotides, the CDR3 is TGCGCCAGCAGCTCCGGACGGGGTTACACTGAAGCTTTCTTT. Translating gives CASSSGRGYTEAFF.

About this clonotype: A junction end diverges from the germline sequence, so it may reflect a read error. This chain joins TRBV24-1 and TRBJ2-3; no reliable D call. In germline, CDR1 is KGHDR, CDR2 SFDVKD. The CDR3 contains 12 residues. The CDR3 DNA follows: TGTGCCACCAGGGGCAATGAACATACGCTGTATTTT. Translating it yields CATRGNEHTLYF.

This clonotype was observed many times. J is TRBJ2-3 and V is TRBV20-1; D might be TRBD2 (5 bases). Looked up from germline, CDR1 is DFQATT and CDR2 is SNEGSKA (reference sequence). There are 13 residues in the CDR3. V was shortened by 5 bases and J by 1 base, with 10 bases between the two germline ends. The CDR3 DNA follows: TGCAGTGCTCCCGAGAGGGGCACAGATACGCAGTATTTT. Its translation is CSAPERGTDTQYF.

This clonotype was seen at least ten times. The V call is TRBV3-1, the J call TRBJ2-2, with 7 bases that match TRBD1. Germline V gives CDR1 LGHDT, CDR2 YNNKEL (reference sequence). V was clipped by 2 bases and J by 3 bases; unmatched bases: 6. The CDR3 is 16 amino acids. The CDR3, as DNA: TGTGCCAGCAGCCAATCCTGGGACAGATACACCGGGGAGCTGTTTTTT. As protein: CASSQSWDRYTGELFF.

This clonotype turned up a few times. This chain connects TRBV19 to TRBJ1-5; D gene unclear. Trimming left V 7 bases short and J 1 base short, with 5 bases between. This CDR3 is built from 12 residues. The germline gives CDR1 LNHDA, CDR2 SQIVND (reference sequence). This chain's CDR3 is CASTGSNQPQHF. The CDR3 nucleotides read TGTGCCAGTACGGGGAGCAATCAGCCCCAGCATTTT.

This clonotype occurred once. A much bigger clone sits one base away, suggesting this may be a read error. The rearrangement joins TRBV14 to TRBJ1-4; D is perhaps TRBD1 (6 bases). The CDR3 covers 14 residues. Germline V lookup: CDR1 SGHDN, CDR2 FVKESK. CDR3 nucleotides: TGTGCCAGCAGCTTTACGGGGGCCGATGAAAAACAGTTTTTT. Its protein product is CASSFTGADEKQFF.

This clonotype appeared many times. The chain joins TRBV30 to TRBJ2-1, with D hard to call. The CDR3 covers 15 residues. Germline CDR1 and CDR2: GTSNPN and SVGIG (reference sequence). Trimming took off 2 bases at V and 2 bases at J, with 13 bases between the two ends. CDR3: CAWSTFEAPYNEQFF. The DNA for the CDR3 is TGTGCCTGGAGTACGTTCGAGGCTCCCTACAATGAGCAGTTCTTC. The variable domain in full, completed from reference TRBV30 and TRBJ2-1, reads SQTIHQWPATLVQPVGSPLSLECTVEGTSNPNLYWYRQAAGRGLQLLFYSVGIGQISSEVPQNLSASRPQDRQFILSSKKLLLSDSGFYLCAWSTFEAPYNEQFFGPGTRLTVL.

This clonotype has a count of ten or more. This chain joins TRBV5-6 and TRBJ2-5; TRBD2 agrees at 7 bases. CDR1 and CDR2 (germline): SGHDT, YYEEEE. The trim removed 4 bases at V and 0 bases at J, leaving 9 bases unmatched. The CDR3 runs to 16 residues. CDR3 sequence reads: CASSPERGENQETQYF. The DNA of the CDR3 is TGTGCCAGCAGCCCTGAGCGGGGCGAAAACCAAGAGACCCAGTACTTC.

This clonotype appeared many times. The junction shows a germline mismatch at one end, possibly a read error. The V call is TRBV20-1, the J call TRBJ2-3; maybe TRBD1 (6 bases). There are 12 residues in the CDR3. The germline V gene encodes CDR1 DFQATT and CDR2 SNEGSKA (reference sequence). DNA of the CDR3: TGCAGTGCTGAAACAGGGAGCCGGCCTCGAGATTTT. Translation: CSAETGSRPRDF.

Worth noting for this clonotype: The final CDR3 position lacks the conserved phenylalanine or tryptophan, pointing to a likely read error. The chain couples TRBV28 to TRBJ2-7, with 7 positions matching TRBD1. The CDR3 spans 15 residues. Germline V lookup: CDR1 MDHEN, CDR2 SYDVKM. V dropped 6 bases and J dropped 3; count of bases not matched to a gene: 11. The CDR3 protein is CASSLTGSLLYEQYL. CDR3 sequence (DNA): TGTGCCAGCAGCCTGACAGGGAGCCTCCTCTACGAGCAGTACCTC.

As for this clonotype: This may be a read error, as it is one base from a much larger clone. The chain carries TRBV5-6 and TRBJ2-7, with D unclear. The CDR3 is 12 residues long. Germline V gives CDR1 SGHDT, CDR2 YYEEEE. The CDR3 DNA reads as TGTGCCAGCAGCCTGAATAACCCCGAGCAGTGCTTC. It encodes CASSLNNPEQCF.

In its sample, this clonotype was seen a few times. The CDR3 here is CASSQDLGGKPTDTQYF. The CDR3 nucleotides are TGCGCCAGCAGCCAAGACTTAGGGGGAAAACCCACAGATACGCAGTATTTT. The rearrangement uses TRBV4-3 and TRBJ2-3; a possible D gene is TRBD1 (6 bases). Germline assignment: CDR1 LGHNA and CDR2 YSLEER. V gave up 0 bases and J gave up 2 bases, with 15 bases separating them. This CDR3 comprises 17 residues.